This TCR beta chain was captured in a study of cytomegalovirus exposure and HLA in healthy donors. The ends were cut back, 4 bases at V and 3 bases at J, with 15 bases in the middle. The CDR3 spans 15 residues. Germline V CDR1 and CDR2: MDHEN, SYDVKM. The PCR used 60 Vbeta and 13 Jbeta primers. The table came from immunoSEQ multiplex PCR; TCRdb's copy has only in-frame clones and leaves some out. Its table lists 65,000 to 95,000 clones. The sequenced sample was PBMCs. J is TRBJ1-1 and V is TRBV28; D perhaps matches TRBD1 (6 bases). This clonotype was sampled from a woman aged 55-69 years in good health and CMV-seronegative. In DNA, the CDR3 is TGTGCCAGCAGTTCCCCACAGGGTCGCGACACTGAAGCTTTCTTT. Translation gives CASSSPQGRDTEAFF.